These 18 T cell receptor beta chains came from one sample sequenced in a study of T cell responses to AZD1222 COVID-19 vaccine. Sequencing used immunoSEQ multiplex PCR; TCRdb keeps in-frame clones, though not all of them. The table lists around 130,000 clones, 75% to 95% of them singletons, with 1.5% to 2% in the top ten. The sequenced sample was peripheral blood, obtained 28 days after the second AZD1222 dose. Receptor source: an adult who received the AZD1222 COVID-19 vaccine.

This clone was seen just once. The V and J genes are TRBV2 and TRBJ1-2; D ambiguous. Germline lookup yields CDR1 SNHLY and CDR2 FYNNEI. Trimming left V 8 bases short and J 7 bases short, with 20 bases between. The CDR3 runs to 14 residues. This CDR3 is CASGVGGRTAGYTF. DNA of the CDR3: TGTGCCAGCGGGGTGGGTGGAAGGACTGCTGGCTACACCTTC. The entire variable domain, with the rest obtained from reference TRBV2 and TRBJ1-2, is as follows: EPEVTQTPSHQVTQMGQEVILRCVPISNHLYFYWYRQILGQKVEFLVSFYNNEISEKSEIFDDQFSVERPDGSNFTLKIRSTKLEDSAMYFCASGVGGRTAGYTFGSGTRLTVV.

This chain uses TRBV28 with TRBJ2-3; weak D call: TRBD1 (6 bases). The germline V and J ends were trimmed by 4 bases and 2 bases, with 13 bases remaining between them. CDR3 length equals 15 residues. CDR1 MDHEN and CDR2 SYDVKM come from the germline V gene. CDR3 region: CASSSHGQTTDTQYF. The CDR3 DNA reads TGTGCCAGCAGTTCCCACGGACAGACCACAGATACGCAGTATTTT.

The V and J genes are TRBV7-9 and TRBJ2-1, with TRBD2 matching 8 bases. The V gene's germline CDR1 is SEHNR and CDR2 FQNEAQ (reference sequence). The CDR3 loop spans 17 amino acids. Trimming at V came to 1 base and at J to 8 bases, leaving 13 bases not matched to a gene. DNA of the CDR3: TGTGCCAGCAGCTTAGTCCGGACTAGCTCGCCGTGGGATGAGCAGTTCTTC. As protein: CASSLVRTSSPWDEQFF.

V and J are TRBV30 and TRBJ2-3, with 7 bases matching TRBD2. V lost 1 base, J lost 6 bases, and 7 bases stayed unmatched. The CDR3 runs to 14 residues. Germline V CDR1 and CDR2: GTSNPN, SVGIG (reference sequence). The CDR3 region is CAWSATSPPDTQYF. In DNA form, the CDR3 reads TGTGCCTGGAGTGCGACTAGCCCTCCGGATACGCAGTATTTT.

This chain connects TRBV12-3 or TRBV12-4 to TRBJ1-5; possible D gene TRBD1, 6 bases. Trimming cost V 6 bases and J 5 bases, with 11 bases left between them. The CDR3 loop spans 13 amino acids. The CDR3 DNA sequence: TGTGCCAGCAGCTGGACAGCAGATCAGCCCCAGCATTTT. It specifies CASSWTADQPQHF.

The chain has TRBV14 and TRBJ2-7, with D perhaps being TRBD1 or TRBD2 (5 bases each). The CDR3 totals 19 residues. V dropped 0 bases and J dropped 7 bases, with 28 bases sitting between them. Per the germline V gene, CDR1 is SGHDN and CDR2 is FVKESK. The CDR3 sequence: CASSQEQAFGSDVQWEQYV. The CDR3 coding sequence is TGTGCCAGCAGCCAAGAACAGGCTTTTGGTAGCGATGTTCAATGGGAGCAGTACGTC.

J is TRBJ2-4 and V is TRBV6-1; 7 bases map to TRBD1. The CDR3 has 17 amino acids. Germline CDR1 and CDR2: MNHNS and SASEGT. The ends lost 0 bases at V and 0 bases at J; junction bases unmatched: 5. The CDR3 loop reads CASSEAWDSIAKNIQYF. In nucleotides, the CDR3 is TGTGCCAGCAGTGAAGCATGGGACAGTATAGCCAAAAACATTCAGTACTTC.

V usage is TRBV11-2 and J usage is TRBJ1-1; D gene unclear. CDR1 and CDR2 (germline): SGHAT, FQNNGV. This CDR3 comprises 14 residues. V lost 2 bases and J 1 base, leaving 8 bases between the germline ends. The CDR3 sequence is CASSLSWGNTEAFF. The CDR3 bases are TGTGCCAGCAGCTTAAGTTGGGGGAACACTGAAGCTTTCTTT.

The chain couples TRBV5-1 to TRBJ1-1; no reliable D call. This CDR3 comprises 14 residues. Germline CDR1 and CDR2: SGHRS and YFSETQ. The V end lost 6 bases, the J end lost 1 base, and 13 bases lay between the germline ends. Written as DNA, the CDR3 is TGCGCCAGCAAGGCACAGACTCAGAACACTGAAGCTTTCTTT. It specifies CASKAQTQNTEAFF.

The chain joins TRBV3-1 (or the pseudogene TRBV3-2) to TRBJ2-1; D perhaps matches TRBD2 (5 bases). The V end lost 4 bases, the J end lost 8 bases, and 12 bases lay between the germline ends. Germline CDR1 and CDR2: LGHDT and YNNKEL (reference sequence). The CDR3 runs to 13 residues. The CDR3 DNA is TGTGCCAGCAGCCGGCCACTAGGGTATGAGCAGTTCTTC. Its protein is CASSRPLGYEQFF.

The chain is built from TRBV30 and TRBJ1-5; no definite D call. V was shortened by 3 bases and J by 6 bases, with 12 bases between the two germline ends. CDR1 and CDR2 (germline): GTSNPN, SVGIG (reference sequence). The CDR3 spans 13 residues. CDR3 amino acids: CAWSPSSGQPQHF. The CDR3 region has the DNA TGTGCCTGGAGCCCCTCGTCCGGTCAGCCCCAGCATTTT.

J is TRBJ1-4 and V is TRBV18; the match to TRBD1 covers 9 bases. The trim removed 3 bases at V and 6 bases at J, leaving 5 bases unmatched. The CDR3 contains 15 residues. The V gene's germline CDR1 is KGHSH and CDR2 LQKENI. The CDR3 loop reads CASSPTTGGYEKLFF. The CDR3 nucleotides read TGTGCCAGCTCACCCACGACAGGGGGATATGAAAAACTGTTTTTT.

This chain joins TRBV5-1 and TRBJ1-1; 8 nucleotides align to TRBD1. This CDR3 contains 14 residues. Trimming cost V 0 bases and J 9 bases; bases outside gene matches: 7. Germline V gene lookup returns CDR1 SGHRS and CDR2 YFSETQ. This chain's CDR3 is CASSLAGTGQKAFF. In nucleotides, the CDR3 is TGCGCCAGCAGCTTGGCTGGGACAGGCCAGAAAGCTTTCTTT.

The chain combines TRBV5-1 with TRBJ2-3; possible D gene TRBD2, 5 bases. V lost 2 bases and J lost 2, with 15 bases in between. CDR1 is SGHRS, CDR2 YFSETQ, per germline. The CDR3 loop spans 16 amino acids. CDR3 bases: TGCGCCAGCAGCTTCCAGGAATGGACTTACACAGATACGCAGTATTTT. This sequence encodes CASSFQEWTYTDTQYF.

The chain uses TRBV4-1 and TRBJ1-2; the match to TRBD1 covers 8 bases. V lost 2 bases and J lost 7; bases outside the gene matches: 6. The CDR3 covers 14 residues. Per the germline V gene, CDR1 is MGHRA and CDR2 is YSYEKL. The CDR3 region is CASSQSQGASGYTF. As DNA, the CDR3 is TGCGCCAGCAGCCAAAGCCAGGGGGCGAGTGGCTACACCTTC.

CDR3 nucleotide sequence: TGTGCCAGCAGCTTAATCGGGGGCTATGAAGCTTTCTTT. Translation gives CASSLIGGYEAFF. V gene TRBV7-9 combines with J gene TRBJ1-1; a possible D gene is TRBD1 (6 bases). CDR1 SEHNR and CDR2 FQNEAQ come from the germline V gene (reference sequence). Trimming cost V 2 bases and J 7 bases, with 11 bases left between them. The CDR3 runs 13 residues.

The CDR3 here is CASSQGQGLYGYTF. CDR3 nucleotide sequence: TGTGCCAGCAGTCAGGGACAGGGACTATATGGCTACACCTTC. The chain uses TRBV6-5 and TRBJ1-2; TRBD1 matches at 9 bases. The CDR3 extends over 14 amino acids. J was trimmed by 5 bases and V by 5 bases; bases with no gene match: 6. Germline V gives CDR1 MNHEY, CDR2 SVGAGI.

CDR3 loop: CASSLGVANVLTF. CDR3 DNA sequence: TGTGCCAGCAGTTTAGGGGTGGCCAACGTCCTGACTTTC. The rearrangement uses TRBV12-3 or TRBV12-4 and TRBJ2-6; D unresolved. Trimming cost V 1 base and J 6 bases, with 4 bases left between them. This CDR3 is 13 amino acids long.